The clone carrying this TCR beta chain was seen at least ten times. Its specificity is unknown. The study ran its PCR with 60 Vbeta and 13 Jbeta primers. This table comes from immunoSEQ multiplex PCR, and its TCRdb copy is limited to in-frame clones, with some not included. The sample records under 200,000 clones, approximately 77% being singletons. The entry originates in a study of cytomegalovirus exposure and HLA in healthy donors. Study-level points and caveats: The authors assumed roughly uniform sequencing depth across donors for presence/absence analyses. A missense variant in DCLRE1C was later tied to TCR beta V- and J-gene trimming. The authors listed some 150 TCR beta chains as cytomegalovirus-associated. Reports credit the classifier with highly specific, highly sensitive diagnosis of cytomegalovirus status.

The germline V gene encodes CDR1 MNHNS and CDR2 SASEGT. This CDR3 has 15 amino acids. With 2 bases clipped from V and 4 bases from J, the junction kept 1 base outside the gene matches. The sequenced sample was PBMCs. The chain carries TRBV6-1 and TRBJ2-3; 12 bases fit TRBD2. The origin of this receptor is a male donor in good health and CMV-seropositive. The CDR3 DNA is TGTGCCAGCAGTGAACTAGCGGGGGGGCCAGATACGCAGTATTTT. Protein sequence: CASSELAGGPDTQYF.